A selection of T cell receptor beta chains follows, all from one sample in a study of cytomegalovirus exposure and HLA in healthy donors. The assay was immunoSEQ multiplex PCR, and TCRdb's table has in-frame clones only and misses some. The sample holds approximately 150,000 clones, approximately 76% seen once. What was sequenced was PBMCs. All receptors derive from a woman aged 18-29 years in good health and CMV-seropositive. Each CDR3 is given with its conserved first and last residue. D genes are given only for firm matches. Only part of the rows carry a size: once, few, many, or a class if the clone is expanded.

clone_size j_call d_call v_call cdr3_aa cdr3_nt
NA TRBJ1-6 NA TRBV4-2 CASSQEQGSYNSPLHF TGTGCCAGCAGCCAAGAGCAGGGTAGTTATAATTCACCCCTCCACTTT
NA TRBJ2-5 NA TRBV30 CAWRPMLGTQYF TGTGCCTGGAGACCCATGCTAGGGACCCAGTACTTC
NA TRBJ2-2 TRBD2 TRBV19 CASSIPAGVGELFF TGTGCCAGTAGTATACCAGCGGGGGTCGGGGAGCTGTTTTTT
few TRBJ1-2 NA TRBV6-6 CAINPKEGIYGYTF TGTGCCATCAATCCGAAAGAGGGCATCTATGGCTACACCTTC
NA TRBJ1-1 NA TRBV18 CASSPSDGNRNTEAFF TGTGCCAGCTCACCATCCGACGGGAACAGGAACACTGAAGCTTTCTTT
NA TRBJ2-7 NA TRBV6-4 CASSEQSSYEQYF TGTGCCAGCAGTGAACAGAGCTCCTACGAGCAGTACTTC
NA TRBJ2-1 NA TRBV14 CASSSYEPGQFF TGTGCCAGCAGCTCGTATGAGCCGGGACAGTTCTTC
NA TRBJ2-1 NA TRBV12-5 CASGLVGGNEQFF TGTGCTAGTGGTTTGGTAGGAGGGAATGAGCAGTTCTTC
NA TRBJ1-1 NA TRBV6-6 CASTGQFFTEAFF TGTGCCAGCACCGGACAGTTTTTTACTGAAGCTTTCTTT
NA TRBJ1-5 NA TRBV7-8 CASSLDGSNNQPQHF TGTGCCAGCAGCTTAGATGGCAGTAACAATCAGCCCCAGCATTTT
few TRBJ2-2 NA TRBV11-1 CASSFIRQGGTGELFF TGTGCCAGCAGCTTTATTCGGCAAGGGGGAACCGGGGAGCTGTTTTTT
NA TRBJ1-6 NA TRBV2 CASSESMAGNSPLHF TGTGCCAGCAGTGAATCTATGGCAGGAAATTCACCCCTCCACTTT
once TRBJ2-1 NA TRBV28 CASSLRDSNMFF TGTGCCAGCAGTTTAAGGGACTCCAATATGTTCTTC
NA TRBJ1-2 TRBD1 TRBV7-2 CASSSPTGTGYTF TGTGCCAGCAGCTCCCCGACAGGGACTGGCTACACCTTC
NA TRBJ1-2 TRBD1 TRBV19 CASSIWTGPGVYGYTF TGTGCCAGTAGTATCTGGACAGGGCCAGGAGTCTATGGCTACACCTTC
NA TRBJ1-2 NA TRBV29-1 CSVGNVAGDGYTF TGCAGCGTTGGTAACGTGGCAGGGGATGGCTACACCTTC
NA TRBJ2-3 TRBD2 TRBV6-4 CASSDSTSGGIDTQYF TGTGCCAGCAGTGACTCGACTAGCGGGGGGATAGATACGCAGTATTTT
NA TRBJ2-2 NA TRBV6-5 CASSYGLAVNTGELFF TGTGCCAGCAGTTACGGGTTAGCGGTGAACACCGGGGAGCTGTTTTTT
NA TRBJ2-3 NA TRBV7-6 CASSLVTGDAGSDTQYF TGTGCCAGCAGCTTAGTAACGGGGGACGCGGGGTCCGATACGCAGTATTTT
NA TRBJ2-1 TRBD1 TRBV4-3 CASSPYRGYNEQFF TGCGCCAGCAGCCCTTACAGGGGGTACAATGAGCAGTTCTTC
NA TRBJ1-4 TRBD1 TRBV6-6 CASGPTGDNEKLFF TGTGCCAGCGGTCCGACAGGGGATAATGAAAAACTGTTTTTT
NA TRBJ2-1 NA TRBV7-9 CSSSNQGQEQFF TGTTCCAGCAGCAACCAGGGGCAGGAGCAGTTCTTC
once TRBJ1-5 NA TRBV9 CASSAGGDPNQPQHF TGTGCCAGCAGCGCGGGGGGAGATCCGAATCAGCCCCAGCATTTT
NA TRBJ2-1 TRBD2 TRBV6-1 CASSEMTSGGEQFF TGTGCCAGCAGTGAAATGACTAGCGGGGGTGAGCAGTTCTTC
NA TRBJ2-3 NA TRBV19 CASSRGGRTDTQYF TGTGCCAGTAGCCGTGGGGGCCGCACAGATACGCAGTATTTT
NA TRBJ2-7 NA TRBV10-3 CANAPGASYEQYF TGTGCCAACGCTCCAGGGGCCTCCTACGAGCAGTACTTC
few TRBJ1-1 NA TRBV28 CASISGEAFF TGTGCCAGCATTTCGGGTGAAGCTTTCTTT
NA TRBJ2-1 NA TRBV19 CASSTGLASIGEQFF TGTGCCAGTAGTACAGGACTCGCGAGTATTGGTGAGCAGTTCTTC
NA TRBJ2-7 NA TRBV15 CATSLGEYYEQYF TGTGCCACCAGTCTAGGGGAATACTACGAGCAGTACTTC
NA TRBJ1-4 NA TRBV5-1 CASSLDGGGEKLFF TGCGCCAGCAGCTTGGACGGGGGGGGCGAAAAACTGTTTTTT
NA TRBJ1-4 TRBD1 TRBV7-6 CASSPGQVATNEKLFF TGTGCCAGCAGCCCCGGACAGGTTGCAACTAATGAAAAACTGTTTTTT
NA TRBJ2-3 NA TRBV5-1 CASSDGVHPGTDTQYF TGCGCCAGCAGCGACGGAGTGCACCCGGGCACAGATACGCAGTATTTT
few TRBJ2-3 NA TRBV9 CASSAGGLGDTQYF TGTGCCAGCAGCGCCGGGGGGCTTGGAGATACGCAGTATTTT
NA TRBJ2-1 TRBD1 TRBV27 CASSSPGQGENEQFF TGTGCCAGCAGTTCCCCGGGACAGGGAGAGAATGAGCAGTTCTTC
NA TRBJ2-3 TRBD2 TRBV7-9 CSSSFMLAGSDTDTQYF TGTTCCAGCAGCTTCATGCTAGCGGGTTCGGACACAGATACGCAGTATTTT
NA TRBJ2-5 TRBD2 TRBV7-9 CASQPGGPWETQYF TGTGCCAGCCAACCGGGGGGGCCGTGGGAGACCCAGTACTTC
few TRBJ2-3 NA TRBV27 CASSNTRGSDTQYF TGTGCCAGCAGTAATACCCGCGGGTCAGATACGCAGTATTTT
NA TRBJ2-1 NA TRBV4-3 CASSQSGGGEYNEQFF TGCGCCAGCAGCCAGTCCGGGGGTGGGGAGTACAATGAGCAGTTCTTC
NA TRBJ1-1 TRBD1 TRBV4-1 CASSQLPGTGDLEAFF TGCGCCAGCAGCCAATTACCCGGGACAGGGGACCTTGAAGCTTTCTTT
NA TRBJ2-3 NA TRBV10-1 CAQVEVKATDTQYF TGCGCCCAAGTGGAGGTAAAAGCCACAGATACGCAGTATTTT
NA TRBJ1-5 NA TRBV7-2 CASTSTGLNNQPQHF TGTGCCAGCACCTCAACAGGTTTGAACAATCAGCCCCAGCATTTT
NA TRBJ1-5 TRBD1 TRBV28 CASKGQGGYGQPQHF TGTGCCAGCAAGGGACAGGGGGGGTATGGTCAGCCCCAGCATTTT
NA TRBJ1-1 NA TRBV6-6 CASSQLGVQPEAFF TGTGCCAGCAGTCAGCTCGGGGTACAACCTGAAGCTTTCTTT
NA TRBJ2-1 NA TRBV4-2 CASRDSQGPFGEQFF TGTGCCAGCAGGGACAGTCAGGGGCCCTTCGGCGAGCAGTTCTTC
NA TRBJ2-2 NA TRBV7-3 CASSLNWAGQNTGELFF TGTGCCAGCAGCTTAAACTGGGCAGGGCAAAACACCGGGGAGCTGTTTTTT
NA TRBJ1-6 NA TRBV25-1 CASSEYKGLNSPLHF TGTGCCAGCAGTGAATATAAGGGGCTTAATTCACCCCTCCACTTT
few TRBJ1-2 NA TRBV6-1 CAILLTGRLGYGYTF TGTGCCATCCTTTTGACAGGAAGACTTGGTTATGGCTACACCTTC
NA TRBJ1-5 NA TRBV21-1 CASSKAGQENSNQPQHF TGTGCCAGCAGCAAAGCTGGACAGGAGAATAGCAATCAGCCCCAGCATTTT
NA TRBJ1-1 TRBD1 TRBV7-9 CASSPGQGTTEAFF TGTGCCAGCAGCCCAGGACAGGGGACCACTGAAGCTTTCTTT
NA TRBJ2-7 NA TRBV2 CASSEVSYSSYEQYF TGTGCCAGCAGTGAAGTCAGTTACAGCTCCTACGAGCAGTACTTC
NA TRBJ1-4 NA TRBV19 CASSIGGSFSEKLFF TGTGCCAGTAGTATCGGGGGAAGCTTCTCAGAAAAACTGTTTTTT
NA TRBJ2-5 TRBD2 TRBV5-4 CASSLTGGYQETQYF TGTGCCAGCAGCTTGACGGGGGGTTACCAAGAGACCCAGTACTTC
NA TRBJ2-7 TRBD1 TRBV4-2 CASSQDIQGAEYEQYF TGTGCCAGCAGCCAAGATATACAGGGGGCTGAGTACGAGCAGTACTTC
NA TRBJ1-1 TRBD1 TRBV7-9 CASQTGGNTEAFF TGTGCCAGCCAGACAGGGGGCAACACTGAAGCTTTCTTT
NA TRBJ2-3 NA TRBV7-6 CASSLGVDTQYF TGTGCCAGCAGCCTGGGCGTCGATACGCAGTATTTT
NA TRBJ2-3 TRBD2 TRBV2 CASSEYRGGRNTDTQYF TGTGCCAGCAGTGAGTACCGGGGGGGCCGAAACACAGATACGCAGTATTTT
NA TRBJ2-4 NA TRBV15 CATSRGQVGDIRYF TGTGCCACCAGCAGAGGTCAGGTTGGGGACATTCGGTACTTC
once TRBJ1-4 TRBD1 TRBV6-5 CASRPPGQPNEKLFF TGTGCCAGCAGACCTCCGGGACAGCCTAATGAAAAACTGTTTTTT
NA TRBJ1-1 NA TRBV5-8 CASIGGGAEAFF TGTGCCAGCATCGGTGGCGGGGCTGAAGCTTTCTTT
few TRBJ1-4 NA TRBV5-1 CASSAGQLNEKLFF TGCGCCAGCAGCGCTGGACAACTGAATGAAAAACTGTTTTTT